The clone carrying this T cell receptor beta chain was picked up many times. TCRdb reprocessed the RT-PCR reads with MiXCR, giving one entry per CDR3 protein. The sample holds 550,000 to 750,000 distinct CDR3 sequences, 14% seen once. V lost 6 bases, J lost 10 bases, and 18 bases lay in between. Germline assignment: CDR1 MNHEY and CDR2 SVGAGI. The length of the CDR3 is 13 residues. This sequence joins TRBV6-5 and TRBJ1-2, with no clear D. The sample was memory CD4+ T cells from blood. The clonotype originates from a female donor in good health, serving as a healthy control. The CDR3 here is CASSRADLRDYTF. The DNA of the CDR3 is TGTGCCAGCAGCCGAGCGGACCTACGAGACTACACCTTC.